This is a list of T cell receptor beta chains from one sample in a study of identical twins. TCRdb recomputed calls from the 5' RACE reads with MiXCR, one row per CDR3 protein. The table lists hundreds of thousands of distinct CDR3 sequences, 5.5% to 6.5% of them singletons. Specimen: naive T cells sorted from blood. These receptors all come from a man aged 18-30 years in good health. Each CDR3 is given with its conserved first and last residue. The D gene is left open where the match is weak. Clone sizes are given selectively: once, few, many, or a class where the clone is expanded.

clone size	J gene	V gene	D gene	CDR3 DNA	CDR3 protein
many	TRBJ2-1	TRBV12-3/TRBV12-4	-	TGTGCCAGCAGTTTAAGAGGAGGAGGTTCCTACAATGAGCAGTTCTTC	CASSLRGGGSYNEQFF
few	TRBJ2-1	TRBV7-9	TRBD2	TGTGCCAGCAGCGCAATTAGCGGGGGCTCCTACAATGAGCAGTTCTTC	CASSAISGGSYNEQFF
-	TRBJ2-1	TRBV6-5	-	TGTGCCAGCGGTTCGGGGCGCCCGACCTACAATGAGCAGTTCTTC	CASGSGRPTYNEQFF
many	TRBJ2-1	TRBV5-6	TRBD1	TGTGCCAGCAGCTTGAAGGGGGCCTACTACAATGAGCAGTTCTTC	CASSLKGAYYNEQFF
few	TRBJ2-3	TRBV11-1	-	TGTGCCAGCAGCTTCCCCGGGGCCCCCACAGATACGCAGTATTTT	CASSFPGAPTDTQYF
many	TRBJ1-1	TRBV5-1	-	TGCGCCAGCAGTAGGTCCGGACGGCAGAACACTGAAGCTTTCTTT	CASSRSGRQNTEAFF
many	TRBJ2-7	TRBV6-1	-	TGTGCCAGCATCTCCAGGACAGTGCCTCCCTACGAGCAGTACTTC	CASISRTVPPYEQYF
few	TRBJ2-2	TRBV5-1	-	TGCGCCAGCAGCTTTCGTTCAGGACAGCGAAACACCGGGGAGCTGTTTTTT	CASSFRSGQRNTGELFF
many	TRBJ2-2	TRBV27	TRBD1	TGTGCCAGCAGTAACAGGGGGCGAAGCACCGGGGAGCTGTTTTTT	CASSNRGRSTGELFF
many	TRBJ2-7	TRBV9	TRBD2	TGTGCCAGCAGCCCTTGGACTAGCGGAACCTACGAGCAGTACTTC	CASSPWTSGTYEQYF
many	TRBJ2-7	TRBV10-3	-	TGTGCCATCAGTGAAACCCGCGAGCAGTACTTC	CAISETREQYF
few	TRBJ2-4	TRBV27	TRBD2	TGTGCCAGCAGTTTAGGACTAGCGGGAGAGAACATTCAGTACTTC	CASSLGLAGENIQYF
few	TRBJ1-5	TRBV11-2	-	TGTGCCAGCAGCATTCAGGGGCGCTATCAGCCCCAGCATTTT	CASSIQGRYQPQHF
few	TRBJ2-5	TRBV7-3	TRBD1	TGTGCCAGCAGCGCCCGGACAGGGCAAGAGACCCAGTACTTC	CASSARTGQETQYF
many	TRBJ2-3	TRBV4-3	-	TGCGCCAGCAGCCAAGTTCGCGGGATTGGAGATACGCAGTATTTT	CASSQVRGIGDTQYF
many	TRBJ2-3	TRBV7-9	TRBD1	TGTGCCAGCAGGTCGACAGGGGCAGATACGCAGTATTTT	CASRSTGADTQYF
few	TRBJ2-2	TRBV7-9	-	TGTGCCAGCAGCCGATGGGACGGGGAGCTGTTTTTT	CASSRWDGELFF
few	TRBJ2-5	TRBV28	-	TGTGCCAGCACCCTAGGGGGTCGGGAGACCCAGTACTTC	CASTLGGRETQYF
-	TRBJ2-7	TRBV19	TRBD1	TGTGCCAGTAGTATGGTGACAGGGGGAGAGCAGTACTTC	CASSMVTGGEQYF
few	TRBJ1-5	TRBV9	-	TGTGCCAGCAGCGCGAGACCCGGGACAATGTATAGCAATCAGCCCCAGCATTTT	CASSARPGTMYSNQPQHF
-	TRBJ2-5	TRBV29-1	-	TGCAGCGTTCTCATGCGGTTCGGTAGAGAGACCCAGTACTTC	CSVLMRFGRETQYF
few	TRBJ2-1	TRBV11-2	TRBD2	TGTGCCAGCAGCTTAGGGACTAGCGGGAGGCCGCTTTACAATGAGCAGTTCTTC	CASSLGTSGRPLYNEQFF
-	TRBJ1-4	TRBV12-3/TRBV12-4	-	TGTGCCAGCACCGGCCGGGGGTTCGCGAATGAAAAACTGTTTTTT	CASTGRGFANEKLFF
many	TRBJ2-2	TRBV20-1	TRBD1	TGCAGTGCTAGAGAACGGACAGGGGGAGTCACCGGGGAGCTGTTTTTT	CSARERTGGVTGELFF
few	TRBJ2-3	TRBV29-1	-	TGCAGCGCAGCCTCTTTCCCTAGTGGTAGCACAGATACGCAGTATTTT	CSAASFPSGSTDTQYF
many	TRBJ2-1	TRBV13	-	TGTGCCAGCAGCCACAGGGTAGACTACAATGAGCAGTTCTTC	CASSHRVDYNEQFF
-	TRBJ2-1	TRBV19	TRBD2	TGTGCCAGTCGAGGTAAAACGGCGGGAGACAATGAGCAGTTCTTC	CASRGKTAGDNEQFF
many	TRBJ1-5	TRBV28	TRBD1	TGTGCCAGCAGTTTACCCGACAGGGAAACTCAGCCCCAGCATTTT	CASSLPDRETQPQHF
many	TRBJ2-7	TRBV29-1	TRBD1	TGCAGCGTGCAATCGGGACAGGCGCCCAGCGAGCAGTACTTC	CSVQSGQAPSEQYF